This T cell receptor (beta chain) was identified during a study of beta chain features in type 1 diabetes. Findings and caveats of the study: Insertions at VDJ junctions were less frequent in type 1 diabetes patients. These patients also deleted more nucleotides at the same junctions.

Regarding this clone: Antigen: not known.

The CDR3 totals 16 residues. Germline V gene sequence: CDR1 LNHDA, CDR2 SQIVND (reference sequence). Trimming cost V 9 bases and J 3 bases, with 21 bases left between them. Reverse transcribing all isolated RNA meant expressed TCRB transcripts were sequenced. The table came from immunoSEQ multiplex PCR; TCRdb's copy has only in-frame clones and leaves some out. The repertoire holds 120,000 to 150,000 clones, more than 9% seen once, with roughly 1.3% in the top ten. Around 0.12 L of blood, on average, came from one heparinised draw per donor. Over 95% purity was reached by all sorted populations. The TCR was taken from a man younger than 30 in good health. Sequenced material: naive CD4+ T cells from blood. The rearrangement links TRBV19 to TRBJ1-5; D may be TRBD1 (5 bases). The CDR3 DNA reads TGTGCCAGCCTTCCTGCTGGCAGGGCGAACAATCAGCCCCAGCATTTT. Its protein is CASLPAGRANNQPQHF.